The 15 T cell receptor beta chains below come from one sample, sequenced in a study of blood T cell repertoires in COVID-19. Clones were read by immunoSEQ multiplex PCR, and TCRdb kept only the in-frame ones, dropping some. The sample lists approximately 400,000 clones; around 83% were seen once. Sequenced: PBMCs or T cells enriched from blood (not recorded which). The source of these receptors is a woman aged 45 to 65 who had recovered from COVID-19.

The chain joins TRBV19 to TRBJ2-5; 13 bases are shared with TRBD2. The length of the CDR3 is 15 residues. Germline values: CDR1 LNHDA, CDR2 SQIVND (reference sequence). The ends lost 8 bases at V and 2 bases at J; junction bases unmatched: 5. This chain's CDR3 is CASSPGLAGQETQYF. The CDR3 DNA is TGTGCCAGTTCACCGGGACTAGCGGGACAAGAGACCCAGTACTTC. Full variable domain (missing parts from reference TRBV19 and TRBJ2-5): DGGITQSPKYLFRKEGQNVTLSCEQNLNHDAMYWYRQDPGQGLRLIYYSQIVNDFQKGDIAEGYSVSREKKESFPLTVTSAQKNPTAFYLCASSPGLAGQETQYFGPGTRLLVL.

The chain uses TRBV7-8 and TRBJ2-2, with TRBD1 matching 10 bases. CDR3 length: 17 amino acids. Germline V gives CDR1 SGHVS, CDR2 FQNEAQ. The V gene end was trimmed by 5 bases and the J gene end by 8 bases; junction bases not matched to a gene: 14. The CDR3 region is CASSPRADRGGIGELFF. The CDR3 nucleotides read TGTGCCAGCAGCCCCCGTGCGGACAGGGGGGGTATAGGGGAGCTGTTTTTT.

J is TRBJ1-1 and V is TRBV5-1, with TRBD1 matching over 9 bases. V shed 4 bases, J shed 0 bases, and the junction held 4 bases outside the gene matches. Germline CDR1 reads SGHRS; CDR2 reads YFSETQ. This CDR3 spans 15 amino acids. The DNA for the CDR3 is TGCGCCAGCAGCAGTGGGGACAGGGTGAACACTGAAGCTTTCTTT. Residues: CASSSGDRVNTEAFF.

This clone was counted a few times. CDR3 region: CASSWRDAEQYF. The CDR3 DNA is TGTGCCAGCAGCTGGCGGGATGCCGAGCAGTACTTC. The chain links TRBV11-3 to TRBJ2-7; weak D call: TRBD2 (6 bases). This CDR3 is 12 amino acids long. The V end lost 4 bases, the J end lost 6 bases, and 10 bases lay between the germline ends. Looked up from germline, CDR1 is SGHNT and CDR2 is YENEEA. The entire variable domain, with the rest obtained from reference TRBV11-3 and TRBJ2-7, is as follows: EAGVVQSPRYKIIEKKQPVAFWCNPISGHNTLYWYLQNLGQGPELLIRYENEEAVDDSQLPKDRFSAERLKGVDSTLKIQPAELGDSAVYLCASSWRDAEQYFGPGTRLTVT.

The J gene is TRBJ1-2, the V gene TRBV2; a possible D gene is TRBD1 (6 bases). Trimming took off 7 bases at V and 0 bases at J, with 21 bases between the two ends. This CDR3 is built from 17 residues. Germline V gives CDR1 SNHLY, CDR2 FYNNEI. This CDR3 is CASTKGRGGRPNYGYTF. The CDR3 nucleotides read TGTGCCAGCACCAAGGGCCGCGGGGGGCGACCTAACTATGGCTACACCTTC.

V is TRBV5-1 and J is TRBJ2-5; TRBD2 matches at 15 bases. Per the germline V gene, CDR1 is SGHRS and CDR2 is YFSETQ. The V and J ends lost 4 bases and 4 bases, in that order; junction bases with no gene match: 2. The CDR3 contains 15 residues. The CDR3 here is CASSRTSGRAETQYF. The CDR3 bases are TGCGCCAGCAGCCGGACTAGCGGGAGGGCAGAGACCCAGTACTTC. The whole variable domain, filled in from reference TRBV5-1 and TRBJ2-5, reads KAGVTQTPRYLIKTRGQQVTLSCSPISGHRSVSWYQQTPGQGLQFLFEYFSETQRNKGNFPGRFSGRQFSNSRSEMNVSTLELGDSALYLCASSRTSGRAETQYFGPGTRLLVL.

V and J are TRBV12-3 or TRBV12-4 and TRBJ1-5, with a weak D call TRBD1 (5 bases). Deletions cut 6 bases from V and 7 bases from J, with 10 bases between. The CDR3 spans 12 residues. CDR3 amino acids: CASRPDSQPQHF. In DNA form, the CDR3 reads TGTGCCAGCAGACCTGACAGCCAGCCCCAGCATTTT.

The chain employs TRBV18 and TRBJ1-5; the match to TRBD1 covers 7 bases. The CDR3 sequence is 17 residues long. V was clipped by 4 bases and J by 6 bases; unmatched bases: 15. Germline values: CDR1 KGHSH, CDR2 LQKENI. The CDR3 nucleotides are TGTGCCAGCTCACGAGCCGATCAAGGGGGCGTCGGTCAGCCCCAGCATTTT. Amino acids: CASSRADQGGVGQPQHF. The full variable domain, its missing parts supplied by reference TRBV18 and TRBJ1-5, is NAGVMQNPRHLVRRRGQEARLRCSPMKGHSHVYWYRQLPEEGLKFMVYLQKENIIDESGMPKERFSAEFPKEGPSILRIQQVVRGDSAAYFCASSRADQGGVGQPQHFGDGTRLSIL.

V is TRBV28 and J is TRBJ1-3, with a tentative D call TRBD1 (5 bases). CDR3 length equals 12 residues. Germline V gene sequence: CDR1 MDHEN, CDR2 SYDVKM. The ends were cut back, 8 bases at V and 2 bases at J, with 7 bases in the middle. CDR3: CASGAAGNTIYF. The CDR3 DNA follows: TGTGCCAGCGGGGCTGCTGGAAACACCATATATTTT.

This clone was picked up one time. This chain connects TRBV20-1 to TRBJ2-2, with TRBD2 identical over 12 bases. The CDR3 spans 16 residues. The V gene's germline CDR1 is DFQATT and CDR2 SNEGSKA (reference sequence). Unmatched junction bases numbered 3, after V lost 3 bases and J lost 1 base. CDR3 in DNA: TGCAGTGCTAGTCCTAGCGGGAGGGAGAACACCGGGGAGCTGTTTTTT. This gives the protein CSASPSGRENTGELFF.

The chain recombines TRBV19 with TRBJ1-2, with D possibly matching TRBD1 (5 bases). Germline V CDR1 and CDR2: LNHDA, SQIVND (reference sequence). The CDR3 spans 11 residues. V lost 7 bases and J 11 bases, leaving 14 bases between the germline ends. The CDR3 is CASNMDMRYTF. For the CDR3, the DNA is TGTGCCAGTAATATGGACATGCGGTACACCTTC. Full variable domain (rest looked up from reference TRBV19 and TRBJ1-2): DGGITQSPKYLFRKEGQNVTLSCEQNLNHDAMYWYRQDPGQGLRLIYYSQIVNDFQKGDIAEGYSVSREKKESFPLTVTSAQKNPTAFYLCASNMDMRYTFGSGTRLTVV.

The chain recombines TRBV4-2 with TRBJ2-2; D may be TRBD2 (6 bases). Germline loops: CDR1 LGHNA, CDR2 YNFKEQ. The CDR3 runs to 16 residues. Trimming removed 4 bases at V and 1 base at J, with 13 bases between. CDR3 residues: CASSPHLEGNTGELFF. The CDR3 DNA follows: TGTGCCAGCAGCCCCCACCTGGAGGGGAACACCGGGGAGCTGTTTTTT.

J is TRBJ1-4 and V is TRBV3-1 (or the pseudogene TRBV3-2), with D unclear. Trimming cost V 5 bases and J 4 bases, with 20 bases left between them. The germline V gene has CDR1 LGHDT and CDR2 YNNKEL (reference sequence). This CDR3 has 17 amino acids. This CDR3 reads CASSSAGSLESNEKLFF. The CDR3 DNA follows: TGTGCCAGCAGCTCCGCCGGTTCATTGGAGAGTAATGAAAAACTGTTTTTT.

The CDR3 region is CAISDQGINYGYTF. The DNA for the CDR3 is TGTGCCATCAGTGACCAGGGGATTAACTATGGCTACACCTTC. The gene calls are TRBV10-3 and TRBJ1-2, with D perhaps TRBD1 (6 bases). V lost 3 bases, J lost 1 base, and 9 bases lay in between. The CDR3 runs to 14 residues. CDR1 is ENHRY, CDR2 SYGVKD, per germline.

A note on this clone: The same CDR3 also results from other DNA sequences found in this sample. The chain employs TRBV11-3 and TRBJ1-1; 7 bases are shared with TRBD1. This CDR3 spans 15 amino acids. The J segment lost 4 bases and the V segment lost 3 bases, leaving 8 bases of the junction unmatched. CDR1 is SGHNT, CDR2 YENEEA, per germline. DNA for the CDR3: TGTGCCAGCAGCTTGAGAGGGGGCGGAGGCACTGAAGCTTTCTTT. It yields the protein CASSLRGGGGTEAFF.